The next 10 T cell receptor beta chains were all read from a single sample in a study of shared clonotypes between healthy human individuals (TCRdb year 2020). For the CD8 naive samples, CD45RO-negative cells were positively selected for CCR7, yielding a CD45RA+CCR7+ population from which TemRA cells were excluded. Libraries were built with the immunoSEQ multiplex PCR assay. Not all clones reach the TCRdb copy of this immuneACCESS table, which keeps in-frame sequences only. Checked studies attribute under half of the gap to unresolved V genes and leave the rest unexplained. The sample table holds some 2,100,000 clones, of which about 92% were seen once. The ten largest account for 1.7% of the sample. The sample comprised naive CD8+ T cells from PBMCs. The sample's cell subset or site label, decoded: CD45RA+CCR7+. The receptors originated from a man aged 18-30 years in good health. Some clones in this sample may be carry-over from other donors' samples.

This clone was detected only a few times. V is TRBV7-2 and J is TRBJ1-1; D gene uncertain. V gave up 5 bases and J gave up 1 base, with 14 bases separating them. The CDR3 runs to 15 residues. The germline CDR1 and CDR2 sequences are SGHTA and FQGNSA. The DNA of the CDR3 is TGTGCCAGCAGCCGACACAGTGGTCCGAACACTGAAGCTTTCTTT. It encodes CASSRHSGPNTEAFF.

The rearrangement links TRBV6-1 to TRBJ2-1, with D unresolved. The CDR3 contains 13 residues. Looked up from germline, CDR1 is MNHNS and CDR2 is SASEGT. Trimming cost V 5 bases and J 9 bases, with 14 bases left between them. CDR3 amino acids: CASSFSPPLEQFF. CDR3 nucleotides: TGTGCCAGCAGTTTCTCTCCCCCCCTTGAGCAGTTCTTC.

Regarding this clone: This CDR3 is also generated by other DNA sequences in the sample. This chain connects TRBV27 to TRBJ2-1; 10 positions match TRBD2. This CDR3 comprises 14 residues. Germline CDR1 and CDR2: MNHEY and SMNVEV (reference sequence). V was clipped by 6 bases and J by 4 bases; unmatched bases: 3. In DNA form, the CDR3 reads TGTGCCAGCAGGTTAGCGGGAGGTTACAATGAGCAGTTCTTC. Amino acid sequence: CASRLAGGYNEQFF.

The chain carries TRBV7-2 and TRBJ2-7; 12 nucleotides agree with TRBD2. V trimming: 8 bases; J trimming: 2 bases; junction bases outside the gene matches: 10. Germline CDR1 and CDR2: SGHTA and FQGNSA. There are 16 residues in the CDR3. CDR3 amino acids: CASGKGLAGLPYEQYF. The CDR3 coding sequence is TGTGCCAGCGGAAAGGGACTAGCGGGCCTACCCTACGAGCAGTACTTC.

This clone was recorded a few times. V is TRBV11-2 and J is TRBJ1-1; 9 bases are a match to TRBD1. Trimming removed 3 bases from V and 14 bases from J; junction bases left unmatched: 7. Germline lookup yields CDR1 SGHAT and CDR2 FQNNGV. The CDR3 consists of 12 residues. In DNA form, the CDR3 reads TGTGCCAGCAGCTTGTACCGGGACAGGGTATTCTTT. Its protein is CASSLYRDRVFF.

The V call is TRBV27, the J call TRBJ2-7; TRBD2 matches at 9 bases. Germline loops: CDR1 MNHEY, CDR2 SMNVEV (reference sequence). The CDR3 totals 16 residues. The trim removed 4 bases at V and 0 bases at J, leaving 7 bases unmatched. CDR3 sequence: CASSSSSSGASYEQYF. In nucleotides, the CDR3 is TGTGCCAGCAGTTCCTCCTCTAGCGGGGCCTCCTACGAGCAGTACTTC.

On this clone: Other DNA sequences from this sample encode an identical CDR3 as well. J is TRBJ2-7 and V is TRBV28; D is unresolved. The V end lost 4 bases, the J end lost 4 bases, and 8 bases lay between the germline ends. Germline lookup yields CDR1 MDHEN and CDR2 SYDVKM. The CDR3 is made up of 12 amino acids. The CDR3 spells CASSSPGYEQYF. In DNA form, the CDR3 reads TGTGCCAGCAGTTCTCCTGGGTACGAGCAGTACTTC.

The V gene is TRBV5-4, the J gene TRBJ2-2; 13 nucleotides match TRBD2. This CDR3 is built from 16 residues. The V gene's germline CDR1 is SGHNT and CDR2 YYREEE (reference sequence). V gave up 4 bases and J gave up 4 bases; unmatched junction bases: 4. The CDR3 sequence is CASSTGLAGRTGELFF. CDR3 nucleotides: TGTGCCAGCAGCACGGGACTAGCGGGACGCACCGGGGAGCTGTTTTTT.

Concerning this clone: Within the sample, other DNA sequences also encode this same CDR3. The CDR3 DNA follows: TGTGCCAGCAGTTTGGCGGGAGGGCCGGATGAGCAGTTCTTC. It specifies CASSLAGGPDEQFF. The genes are TRBV28 and TRBJ2-1, with 9 bases matching TRBD2. V lost 3 bases and J lost 8; bases outside the gene matches: 5. The CDR3 is 14 amino acids. The germline V gene has CDR1 MDHEN and CDR2 SYDVKM.

The chain uses TRBV28 and TRBJ2-7; D could derive from TRBD1 or TRBD2 (5 bases each). CDR3 length equals 14 residues. Germline assignment: CDR1 MDHEN and CDR2 SYDVKM. Between the trimmed V and J ends, which lost 3 bases and 6 bases, there was a span of 15 bases. CDR3 sequence (DNA): TGTGCCAGCAGTTTTAGAGGGGTAATGAGCGAGCAGTACTTC. Translation: CASSFRGVMSEQYF. The full variable domain, in which reference TRBV28 and TRBJ2-7 provide the parts outside the CDR3, is DVKVTQSSRYLVKRTGEKVFLECVQDMDHENMFWYRQDPGLGLRLIYFSYDVKMKEKGDIPEGYSVSREKKERFSLILESASTNQTSMYLCASSFRGVMSEQYFGPGTRLTVT.